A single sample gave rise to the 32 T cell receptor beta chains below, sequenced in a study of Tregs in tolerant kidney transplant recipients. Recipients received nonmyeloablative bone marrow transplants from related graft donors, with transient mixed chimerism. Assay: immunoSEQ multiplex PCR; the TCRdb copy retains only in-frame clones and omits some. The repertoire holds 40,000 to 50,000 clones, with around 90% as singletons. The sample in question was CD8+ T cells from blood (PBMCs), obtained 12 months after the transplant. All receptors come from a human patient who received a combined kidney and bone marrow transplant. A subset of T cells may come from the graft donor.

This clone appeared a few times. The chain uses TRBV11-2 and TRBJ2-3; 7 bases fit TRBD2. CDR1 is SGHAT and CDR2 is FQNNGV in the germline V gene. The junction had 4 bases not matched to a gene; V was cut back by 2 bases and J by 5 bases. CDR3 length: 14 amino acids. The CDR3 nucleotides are TGTGCCAGCAGCTTACTTTCGGGGGGAGATACGCAGTATTTT. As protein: CASSLLSGGDTQYF.

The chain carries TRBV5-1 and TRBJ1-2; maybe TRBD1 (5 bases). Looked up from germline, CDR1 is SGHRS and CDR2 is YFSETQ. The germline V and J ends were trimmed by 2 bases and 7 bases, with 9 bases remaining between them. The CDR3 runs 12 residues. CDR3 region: CASSFGGRGYTF. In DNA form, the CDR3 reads TGCGCCAGCAGCTTCGGGGGACGTGGCTACACCTTC.

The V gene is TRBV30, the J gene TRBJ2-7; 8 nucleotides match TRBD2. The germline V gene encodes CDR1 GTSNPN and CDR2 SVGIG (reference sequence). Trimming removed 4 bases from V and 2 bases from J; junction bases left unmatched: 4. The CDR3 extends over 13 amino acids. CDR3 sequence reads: CAWIGGGAYEQYF. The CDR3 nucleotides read TGTGCCTGGATCGGGGGGGGTGCCTACGAGCAGTACTTC.

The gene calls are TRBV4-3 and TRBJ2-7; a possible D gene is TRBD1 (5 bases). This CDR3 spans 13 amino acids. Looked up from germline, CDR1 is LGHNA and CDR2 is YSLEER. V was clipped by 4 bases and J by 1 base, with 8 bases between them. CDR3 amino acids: CASSLTASYEQYF. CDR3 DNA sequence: TGCGCCAGCAGCCTGACAGCATCCTACGAGCAGTACTTC.

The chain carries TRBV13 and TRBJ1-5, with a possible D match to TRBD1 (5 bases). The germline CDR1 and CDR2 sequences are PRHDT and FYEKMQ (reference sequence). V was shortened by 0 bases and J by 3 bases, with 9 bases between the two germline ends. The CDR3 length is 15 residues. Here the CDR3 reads CASSLGTAANQPQHF. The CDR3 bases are TGTGCCAGCAGCTTAGGGACAGCCGCCAATCAGCCCCAGCATTTT.

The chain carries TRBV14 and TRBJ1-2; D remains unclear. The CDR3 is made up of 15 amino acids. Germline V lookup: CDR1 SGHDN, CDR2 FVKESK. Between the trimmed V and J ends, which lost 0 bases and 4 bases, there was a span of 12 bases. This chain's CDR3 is CASSQDRFGSYGYTF. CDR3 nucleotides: TGTGCCAGCAGCCAAGATCGGTTTGGGAGCTATGGCTACACCTTC.

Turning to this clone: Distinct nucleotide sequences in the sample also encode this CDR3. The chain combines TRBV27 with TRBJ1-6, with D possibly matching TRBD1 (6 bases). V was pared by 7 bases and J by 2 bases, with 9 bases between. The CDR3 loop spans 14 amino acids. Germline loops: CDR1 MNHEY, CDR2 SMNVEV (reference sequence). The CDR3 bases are TGTGCCAGCAACGGACAGCCCTATAATTCACCCCTCCACTTT. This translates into CASNGQPYNSPLHF.

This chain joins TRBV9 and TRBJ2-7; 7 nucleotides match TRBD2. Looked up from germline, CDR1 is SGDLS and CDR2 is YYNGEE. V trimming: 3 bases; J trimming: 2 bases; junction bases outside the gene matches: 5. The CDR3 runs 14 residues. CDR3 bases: TGTGCCAGCAGCGCCACCGGGACTACCTACGAGCAGTACTTC. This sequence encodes CASSATGTTYEQYF.

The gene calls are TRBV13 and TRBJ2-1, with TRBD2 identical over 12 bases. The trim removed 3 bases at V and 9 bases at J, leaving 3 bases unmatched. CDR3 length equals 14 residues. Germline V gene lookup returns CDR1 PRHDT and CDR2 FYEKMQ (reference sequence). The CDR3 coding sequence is TGTGCCAGCAGCTTTGGACTAGCGGGGATTGAGCAGTTCTTC. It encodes CASSFGLAGIEQFF.

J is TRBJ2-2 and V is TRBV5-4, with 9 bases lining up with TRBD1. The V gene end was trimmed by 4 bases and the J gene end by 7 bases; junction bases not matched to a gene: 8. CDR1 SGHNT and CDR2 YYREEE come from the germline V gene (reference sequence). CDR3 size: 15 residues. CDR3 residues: CASSDGQGPFGELFF. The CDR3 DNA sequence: TGTGCCAGCAGCGACGGACAGGGGCCTTTCGGGGAGCTGTTTTTT.

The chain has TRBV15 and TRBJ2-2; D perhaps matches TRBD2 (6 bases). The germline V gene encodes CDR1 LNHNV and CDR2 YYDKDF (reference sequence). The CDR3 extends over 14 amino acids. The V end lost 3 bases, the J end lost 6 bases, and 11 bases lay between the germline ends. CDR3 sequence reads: CATSRRSGSGELFF. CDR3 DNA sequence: TGTGCCACCAGCAGGAGAAGCGGGTCCGGGGAGCTGTTTTTT.

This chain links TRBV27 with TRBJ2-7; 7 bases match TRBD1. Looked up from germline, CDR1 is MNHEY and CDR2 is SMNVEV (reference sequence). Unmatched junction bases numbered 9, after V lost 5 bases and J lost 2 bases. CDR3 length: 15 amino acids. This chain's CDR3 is CASSTGTVQAYEQYF. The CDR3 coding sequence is TGTGCCAGCAGTACCGGGACAGTCCAGGCCTACGAGCAGTACTTC.

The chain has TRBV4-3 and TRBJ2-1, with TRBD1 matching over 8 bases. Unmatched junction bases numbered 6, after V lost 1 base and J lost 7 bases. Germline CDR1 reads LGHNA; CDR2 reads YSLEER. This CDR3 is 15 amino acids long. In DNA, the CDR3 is TGCGCCAGCAGCCAAGGACAGGGGAATTCGAATGAGCAGTTCTTC. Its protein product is CASSQGQGNSNEQFF.

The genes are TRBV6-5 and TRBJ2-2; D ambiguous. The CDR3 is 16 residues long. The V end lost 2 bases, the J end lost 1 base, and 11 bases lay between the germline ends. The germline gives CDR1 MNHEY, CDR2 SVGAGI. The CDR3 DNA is TGTGCCAGCAGTTACGCAAACCCGGGGAACACCGGGGAGCTGTTTTTT. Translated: CASSYANPGNTGELFF.

CDR3: CAISEIPPGRGYYGYTF. CDR3 nucleotides: TGTGCCATCAGTGAAATTCCCCCGGGTCGAGGCTACTATGGCTACACCTTC. The V gene is TRBV10-3, the J gene TRBJ1-2; D not certain. Trimming cost V 3 bases and J 3 bases, with 20 bases left between them. CDR1 is ENHRY, CDR2 SYGVKD, per germline. This CDR3 comprises 17 residues.

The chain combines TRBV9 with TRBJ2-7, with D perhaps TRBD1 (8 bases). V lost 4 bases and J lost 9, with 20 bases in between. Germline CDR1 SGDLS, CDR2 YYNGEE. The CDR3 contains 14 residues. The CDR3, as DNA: TGTGCCAGCAGCCCCACAACAGGGGGGGTAGGGCAGTACTTC. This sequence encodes CASSPTTGGVGQYF.

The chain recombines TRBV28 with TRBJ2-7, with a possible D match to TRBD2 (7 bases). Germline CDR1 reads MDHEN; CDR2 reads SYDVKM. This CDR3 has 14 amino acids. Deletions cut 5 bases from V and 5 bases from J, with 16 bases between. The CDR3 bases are TGTGCCAGCAGTGGTTGGGGGGGCCGGCACGAGCAGTACTTC. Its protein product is CASSGWGGRHEQYF.

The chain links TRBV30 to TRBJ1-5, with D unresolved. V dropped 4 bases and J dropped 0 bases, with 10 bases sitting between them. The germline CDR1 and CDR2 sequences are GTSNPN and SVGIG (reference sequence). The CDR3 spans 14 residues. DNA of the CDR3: TGTGCCTGGACCCCGGGGTATAGCAATCAGCCCCAGCATTTT. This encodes CAWTPGYSNQPQHF.

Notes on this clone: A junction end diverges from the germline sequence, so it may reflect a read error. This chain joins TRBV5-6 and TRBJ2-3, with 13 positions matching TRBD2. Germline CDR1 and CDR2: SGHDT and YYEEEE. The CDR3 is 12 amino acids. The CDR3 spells CASSSMTSGGIF. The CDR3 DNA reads TGTGCCAGCAGCTCGATGACTAGCGGGGGGATTTTT.

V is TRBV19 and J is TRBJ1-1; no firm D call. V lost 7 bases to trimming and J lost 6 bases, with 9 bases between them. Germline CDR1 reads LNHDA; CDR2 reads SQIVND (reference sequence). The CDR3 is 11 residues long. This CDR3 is CASKLASEAFF. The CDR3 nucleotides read TGTGCCAGTAAATTGGCTTCTGAAGCTTTCTTT.

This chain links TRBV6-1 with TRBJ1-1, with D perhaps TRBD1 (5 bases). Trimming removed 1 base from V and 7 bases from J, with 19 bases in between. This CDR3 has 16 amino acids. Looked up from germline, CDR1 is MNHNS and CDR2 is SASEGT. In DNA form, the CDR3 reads TGTGCCAGCAGTGAAGGGGCGGGGGATTGGCAAATTGAAGCTTTCTTT. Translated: CASSEGAGDWQIEAFF.

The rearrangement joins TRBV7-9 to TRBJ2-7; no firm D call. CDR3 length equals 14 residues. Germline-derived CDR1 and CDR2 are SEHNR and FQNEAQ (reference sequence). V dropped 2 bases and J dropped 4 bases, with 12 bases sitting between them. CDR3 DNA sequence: TGTGCCAGCAGCTTAAGGAGTTCGGGTTACGAGCAGTACTTC. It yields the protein CASSLRSSGYEQYF.

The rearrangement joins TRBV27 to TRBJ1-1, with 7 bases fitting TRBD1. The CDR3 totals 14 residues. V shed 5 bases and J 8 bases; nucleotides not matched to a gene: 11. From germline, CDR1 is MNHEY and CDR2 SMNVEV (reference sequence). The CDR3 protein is CASSTREGAPEAFF. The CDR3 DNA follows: TGTGCCAGCAGTACCCGTGAGGGGGCGCCGGAAGCTTTCTTT.

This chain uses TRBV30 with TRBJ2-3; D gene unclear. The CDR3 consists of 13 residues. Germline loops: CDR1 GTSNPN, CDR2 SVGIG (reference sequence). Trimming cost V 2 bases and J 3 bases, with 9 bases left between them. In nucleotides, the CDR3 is TGTGCCTGGAGTTTAATACAGACAGATACGCAGTATTTT. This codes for CAWSLIQTDTQYF.

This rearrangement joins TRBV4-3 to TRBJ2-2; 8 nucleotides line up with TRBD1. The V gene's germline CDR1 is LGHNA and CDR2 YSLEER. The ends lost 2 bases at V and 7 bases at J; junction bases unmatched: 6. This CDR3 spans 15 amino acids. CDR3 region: CASSQPDRANGELFF. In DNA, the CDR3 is TGCGCCAGCAGCCAACCGGACAGGGCGAACGGGGAGCTGTTTTTT.

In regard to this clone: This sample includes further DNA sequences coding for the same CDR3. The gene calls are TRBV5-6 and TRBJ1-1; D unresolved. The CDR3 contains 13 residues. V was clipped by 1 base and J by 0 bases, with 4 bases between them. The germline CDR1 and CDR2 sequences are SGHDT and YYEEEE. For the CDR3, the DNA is TGTGCCAGCAGCTTGTCGGTGAACACTGAAGCTTTCTTT. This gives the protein CASSLSVNTEAFF.

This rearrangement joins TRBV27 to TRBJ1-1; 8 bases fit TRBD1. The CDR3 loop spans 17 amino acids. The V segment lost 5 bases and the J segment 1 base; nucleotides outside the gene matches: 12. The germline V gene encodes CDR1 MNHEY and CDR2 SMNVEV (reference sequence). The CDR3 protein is CASSPLHSDRGNTEAFF. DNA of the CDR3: TGTGCCAGCAGTCCACTACACTCCGACAGGGGGAACACTGAAGCTTTCTTT.

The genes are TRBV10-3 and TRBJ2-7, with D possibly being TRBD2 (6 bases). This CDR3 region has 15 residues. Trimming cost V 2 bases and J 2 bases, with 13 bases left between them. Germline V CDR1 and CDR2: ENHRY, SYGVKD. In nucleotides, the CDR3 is TGTGCCATCAGTGAGGGCGGGATGTGGCCCTACGAGCAGTACTTC. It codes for CAISEGGMWPYEQYF.

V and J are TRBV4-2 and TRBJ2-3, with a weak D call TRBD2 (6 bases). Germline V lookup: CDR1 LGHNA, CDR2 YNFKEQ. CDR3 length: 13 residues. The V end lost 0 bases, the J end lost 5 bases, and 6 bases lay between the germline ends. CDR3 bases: TGTGCCAGCAGCCAAGATAGCGGAGATACGCAGTATTTT. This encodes CASSQDSGDTQYF.

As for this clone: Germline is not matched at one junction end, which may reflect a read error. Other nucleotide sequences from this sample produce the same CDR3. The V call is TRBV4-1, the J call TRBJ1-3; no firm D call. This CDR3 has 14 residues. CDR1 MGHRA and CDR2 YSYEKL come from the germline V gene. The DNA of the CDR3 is TGCGCCAGCACCTCCATTGAGGGTGGAAACACCATATACTTT. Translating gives CASTSIEGGNTIYF.

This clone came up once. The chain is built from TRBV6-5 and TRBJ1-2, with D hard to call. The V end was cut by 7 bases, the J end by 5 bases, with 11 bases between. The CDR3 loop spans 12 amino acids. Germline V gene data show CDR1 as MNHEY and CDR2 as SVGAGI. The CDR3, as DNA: TGTGCCAGCACCCCGTCGGGGTATGGCTACACCTTC. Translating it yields CASTPSGYGYTF.

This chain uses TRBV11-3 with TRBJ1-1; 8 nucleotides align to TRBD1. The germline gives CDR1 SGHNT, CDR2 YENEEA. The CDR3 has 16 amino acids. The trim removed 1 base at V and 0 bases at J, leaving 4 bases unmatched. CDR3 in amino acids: CASSLVLDRVNTEAFF. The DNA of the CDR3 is TGTGCCAGCAGCTTAGTTTTGGACAGGGTGAACACTGAAGCTTTCTTT.